The 9 T cell receptor beta chains in this list originate from one sample, sequenced in a study of beta chain features in type 1 diabetes. Study findings and constraints: TCRB CDR3s from Type 1 diabetes patients were moderately but significantly shorter in all four CD4+ subsets.

Investigators reverse transcribed all isolated RNA, so they sequenced expressed TCRB transcripts. Assay used: immunoSEQ multiplex PCR; TCRdb lists only in-frame clones, some missing. The profile shows about 370,000 clones, 9.6% of them singletons. Their antigen targets remain unknown. Sequencing was done on a sample of central memory CD4+ T cells from blood. All receptors derive from a man aged 25 to 45 with type 1 diabetes.

This clone was counted many times. The chain couples TRBV5-1 to TRBJ2-7; D gene uncertain. This CDR3 region has 15 residues. Germline V gives CDR1 SGHRS, CDR2 YFSETQ. Trimming removed 6 bases at V and 0 bases at J, with 16 bases between. The CDR3 reads CASTPEDGRSYEQYF. As DNA, the CDR3 is TGCGCCAGCACCCCCGAGGACGGCCGCTCCTACGAGCAGTACTTC.

This clone occurred a few times. The rearrangement links TRBV11-1 to TRBJ2-1; 7 positions match TRBD1. Germline-derived CDR1 and CDR2 are SGHAT and FQDESV (reference sequence). The CDR3 length is 14 residues. J was trimmed by 4 bases and V by 6 bases; bases with no gene match: 6. The CDR3 region has the DNA TGTGCCAGCAGTCAACAGGGGTTTTACAATGAGCAGTTCTTC. Translation: CASSQQGFYNEQFF.

This clone was seen many times. Other DNA sequences in the sample encode the same CDR3. CDR3 region: CASSSGQGYGYTF. In nucleotides, the CDR3 is TGTGCCAGCAGCTCGGGACAGGGGTATGGCTACACCTTC. The chain employs TRBV7-9 and TRBJ1-2, with 10 positions matching TRBD1. CDR1 and CDR2 from the germline V gene are SEHNR and FQNEAQ (reference sequence). Trimming removed 4 bases from V and 5 bases from J; junction bases left unmatched: 1. The CDR3 covers 13 residues.

This clone was recorded many times. The chain employs TRBV7-2 and TRBJ2-2; 7 nucleotides agree with TRBD2. The ends lost 6 bases at V and 6 bases at J; junction bases unmatched: 7. Germline V gives CDR1 SGHTA, CDR2 FQGNSA. The CDR3 has 14 amino acids. The CDR3: CASSRGRDAGELFF. The CDR3 DNA is TGTGCCAGCAGTCGCGGGAGAGATGCCGGGGAGCTGTTTTTT.

Concerning this clone: This may arise from a read error, as a much more abundant clone is one base away. The rearrangement links TRBV7-8 to TRBJ1-5; D remains unclear. The germline CDR1 and CDR2 sequences are SGHVS and FQNEAQ. Trimming pared 6 bases from V and 0 bases from J, leaving 6 bases between. The CDR3 extends over 13 amino acids. The DNA for the CDR3 is TGTGCCAGCAGGAGGGATAGCAATCAGCCCCAGCATTTT. Amino acid sequence: CASRRDSNQPQHF.

Only a few counts were recorded for this clone. V and J are TRBV5-1 and TRBJ2-2, with D possibly matching TRBD1 (6 bases). The CDR3 has 13 amino acids. Trimming left V 1 base short and J 7 bases short, with 8 bases between. Per the germline V gene, CDR1 is SGHRS and CDR2 is YFSETQ. CDR3 region: CASSLRQVGELFF. DNA of the CDR3: TGCGCCAGCAGCTTGCGACAGGTCGGGGAGCTGTTTTTT.

This chain joins TRBV29-1 and TRBJ1-2; 12 bases map to TRBD1. The V gene end was trimmed by 4 bases and the J gene end by 0 bases; junction bases not matched to a gene: 6. Germline V gives CDR1 SQVTM, CDR2 ANQGSEA. The CDR3 runs to 16 residues. The DNA of the CDR3 is TGCAGCGTTGGGGACAGGGGGCCTCGAGCTAACTATGGCTACACCTTC. Translating it yields CSVGDRGPRANYGYTF.

This clone was counted a few times. The V gene is TRBV7-2, the J gene TRBJ2-7; 8 bases align to TRBD2. V shed 6 bases and J 6 bases; nucleotides not matched to a gene: 10. The CDR3 has 14 amino acids. CDR1 is SGHTA and CDR2 is FQGNSA in the germline V gene. The CDR3 DNA follows: TGTGCCAGCAGGCTAGCGGGTCGAGTTGGCGAGCAGTACTTC. Translating it yields CASRLAGRVGEQYF. The whole variable domain, filled in from reference TRBV7-2 and TRBJ2-7, reads GAGVSQSPSNKVTEKGKDVELRCDPISGHTALYWYRQSLGQGLEFLIYFQGNSAPDKSGLPSDRFSAERTGGSVSTLTIQRTQQEDSAVYLCASRLAGRVGEQYFGPGTRLTVT.

This clone was counted a few times. V and J are TRBV30 and TRBJ1-3; the match to TRBD2 covers 10 bases. TRBJ2-2 matches the DNA end more closely, so the J call is doubtful. CDR3 length equals 14 residues. Germline loops: CDR1 GTSNPN, CDR2 SVGIG (reference sequence). The CDR3 protein is CAWSVAGGTGELFF. In DNA form, the CDR3 reads TGTGCCTGGAGTGTAGCGGGGGGGACCGGGGAGCTGTTTTTT.